This passage covers 16 T cell receptor beta chains from one sample sequenced in a study of OX40 agonist ivuxolimab in advanced cancers. Clones were read by immunoSEQ multiplex PCR, and TCRdb kept only the in-frame ones, dropping some. The sample carries some 77,000 clones, 75% to 90% recorded once. The source material was CD4+ or CD8+ T cells sorted from blood, sampled in a trial of the OX40 agonist ivuxolimab. The origin of the receptors is an adult with an advanced solid tumor such as melanoma, head and neck, liver or kidney cancer.

Comments on this clone: One end of the junction does not line up with germline, which may come from a read error. This chain connects TRBV4-1 to TRBJ2-1, with D perhaps matching TRBD1 (5 bases). The germline V gene has CDR1 MGHRA and CDR2 YSYEKL. The CDR3 totals 15 residues. In nucleotides, the CDR3 is TGCGCCAGCAGCGAAGAGACAGCCCTCTACAATGAGCAGTTCTTC. It yields the protein CASSEETALYNEQFF.

V is TRBV20-1 and J is TRBJ1-1; D gene unclear. The CDR3 consists of 11 residues. CDR1 DFQATT and CDR2 SNEGSKA come from the germline V gene (reference sequence). Trimming shortened V by 5 bases and J by 3 bases, and 7 bases separated the two germline ends. This chain's CDR3 is CSAYYYTEAFF. The CDR3, as DNA: TGCAGTGCTTACTATTACACTGAAGCTTTCTTT.

V usage is TRBV28 and J usage is TRBJ2-5, with TRBD2 identical over 7 bases. Trimming at V came to 7 bases and at J to 1 base, leaving 3 bases not matched to a gene. This CDR3 spans 13 amino acids. Germline values: CDR1 MDHEN, CDR2 SYDVKM. The CDR3 is CASMTSSQETQYF. For the CDR3, the DNA is TGTGCCAGCATGACTAGCAGCCAAGAGACCCAGTACTTC.

The chain couples TRBV11-2 to TRBJ2-7, with 10 bases fitting TRBD2. Germline V lookup: CDR1 SGHAT, CDR2 FQNNGV. V lost 5 bases to trimming and J lost 5 bases; unmatched junction nucleotides: 12. This CDR3 has 16 residues. The CDR3 is CASSHETASGSNEQYF. CDR3 bases: TGTGCCAGCAGCCATGAGACGGCTAGCGGGAGCAACGAGCAGTACTTC. Together with reference TRBV11-2 and TRBJ2-7, the CDR3 gives the full variable domain: EAGVAQSPRYKIIEKRQSVAFWCNPISGHATLYWYQQILGQGPKLLIQFQNNGVVDDSQLPKDRFSAERLKGVDSTLKIQPAKLEDSAVYLCASSHETASGSNEQYFGPGTRLTVT.

The chain links TRBV7-8 to TRBJ1-5; D might be TRBD1 (5 bases). Germline-derived CDR1 and CDR2 are SGHVS and FQNEAQ. The germline V and J ends were trimmed by 6 bases and 4 bases, with 16 bases remaining between them. CDR3 length: 15 amino acids. This chain's CDR3 is CASRQWTPPNQPQHF. CDR3 nucleotides: TGTGCCAGCAGACAATGGACACCCCCTAATCAGCCCCAGCATTTT.

V usage is TRBV19 and J usage is TRBJ2-1; 7 nucleotides agree with TRBD1. CDR1 and CDR2 (germline): LNHDA, SQIVND (reference sequence). The length of the CDR3 is 11 residues. The trim removed 5 bases at V and 15 bases at J, leaving 7 bases unmatched. The CDR3 DNA follows: TGTGCCAGTAGTCCCCGGACAGGTTTGTTCTTC. Translation gives CASSPRTGLFF.

The J gene is TRBJ2-2, the V gene TRBV7-6; 11 nucleotides agree with TRBD2. The J segment lost 0 bases and the V segment lost 4 bases, leaving 13 bases of the junction unmatched. Germline CDR1 and CDR2: SGHVS and FNYEAQ. The CDR3 has 20 residues. The CDR3 loop reads CASSSRGGSGGAANTGELFF. CDR3 nucleotides: TGTGCCAGCAGCTCCCGAGGTGGTAGCGGGGGGGCCGCGAACACCGGGGAGCTGTTTTTT.

This chain uses TRBV5-4 with TRBJ2-6; 10 bases map to TRBD1. This CDR3 is 18 amino acids long. The V and J ends lost 3 bases and 0 bases, in that order; junction bases with no gene match: 6. Germline CDR1 is SGHNT and CDR2 is YYREEE (reference sequence). The CDR3 region is CASSSWTGGISGANVLTF. CDR3 DNA sequence: TGTGCCAGCAGCTCCTGGACAGGGGGAATCTCTGGGGCCAACGTCCTGACTTTC. The full variable domain, rest sourced from reference TRBV5-4 and TRBJ2-6, is ETGVTQSPTHLIKTRGQQVTLRCSSQSGHNTVSWYQQALGQGPQFIFQYYREEENGRGNFPPRFSGLQFPNYSSELNVNALELDDSALYLCASSSWTGGISGANVLTFGAGSRLTVL.

The chain uses TRBV4-3 and TRBJ2-7, with D unresolved. V was pared by 0 bases and J by 2 bases, with 8 bases between. This CDR3 is 14 amino acids long. CDR1 is LGHNA and CDR2 is YSLEER in the germline V gene. The DNA for the CDR3 is TGCGCCAGCAGCCAAGATCACGGCCCCTACGAGCAGTACTTC. This translates into CASSQDHGPYEQYF.

The chain's CDR3 is CASNRGGNEQYF. CDR3 DNA sequence: TGTGCCAGCAACAGGGGTGGTAACGAGCAGTACTTC. The chain couples TRBV6-5 to TRBJ2-7; 7 bases are shared with TRBD1. The V gene end was trimmed by 7 bases and the J gene end by 5 bases; junction bases not matched to a gene: 5. CDR1 MNHEY and CDR2 SVGAGI come from the germline V gene. This CDR3 contains 12 residues.

The rearrangement links TRBV29-1 to TRBJ1-2, with no clear D. The V end lost 3 bases, the J end lost 7 bases, and 6 bases lay between the germline ends. The V gene's germline CDR1 is SQVTM and CDR2 ANQGSEA. CDR3 length equals 10 residues. CDR3 DNA sequence: TGCAGCGTTGAGGAGGGTGGCTACACCTTC. Its translation is CSVEEGGYTF.

CDR3 in DNA: TGTGCCAGCAGCCAGTCGAGCATGGGGACGGGCACCGGGGAGCTGTTTTTT. Protein product: CASSQSSMGTGTGELFF. This chain connects TRBV4-2 to TRBJ2-2; the D call may be TRBD1 or TRBD2 (5 bases each). Trimming cost V 3 bases and J 4 bases, with 18 bases left between them. The CDR3 is 17 residues long. Per the germline V gene, CDR1 is LGHNA and CDR2 is YNFKEQ.

The chain uses TRBV28 and TRBJ1-2, with D unresolved. V lost 2 bases, J lost 0 bases, and 4 bases lay in between. CDR3 length equals 13 residues. CDR1 is MDHEN, CDR2 SYDVKM, per germline. Here the CDR3 reads CASSLIANYGYTF. The CDR3, as DNA: TGTGCCAGCAGTTTAATCGCTAACTATGGCTACACCTTC.

The genes are TRBV28 and TRBJ2-5; tentatively, D is TRBD2 (6 bases). Germline V gene lookup returns CDR1 MDHEN and CDR2 SYDVKM. V was pared by 5 bases and J by 0 bases, with 13 bases between. The CDR3 totals 15 residues. The CDR3, as DNA: TGTGCCAGCAGTCCGGGACTGCTGTACCAAGAGACCCAGTACTTC. Translation: CASSPGLLYQETQYF.

The chain recombines TRBV6-6 with TRBJ2-5; D unresolved. The CDR3 runs to 11 residues. Germline V lookup: CDR1 MNHNY, CDR2 SVGAGI (reference sequence). V was trimmed by 6 bases and J by 5 bases, leaving 7 bases between them. The DNA for the CDR3 is TGTGCCAGCAGCCTAAAGGAGACCCAGTACTTC. Its protein product is CASSLKETQYF.

This sequence joins TRBV5-4 and TRBJ1-6; 7 bases are a match to TRBD1. V was pared by 3 bases and J by 8 bases, with 8 bases of the junction left unmatched. This CDR3 is 15 amino acids long. Per the germline V gene, CDR1 is SGHNT and CDR2 is YYREEE (reference sequence). The CDR3 DNA is TGTGCCAGCAGCTCCGTGCAGGGGGTAGATTCACCCCTCCACTTT. This codes for CASSSVQGVDSPLHF.